This is a list of T cell receptor beta chains from one sample in a study of cytomegalovirus exposure and HLA in healthy donors. The table came from immunoSEQ multiplex PCR; TCRdb's copy has only in-frame clones and leaves some out. Found here are about 130,000 clones, approximately 85% of them singletons; the top ten hold less than 10%. Source material: PBMCs. These receptor sequences come from a woman aged 45-60 years in good health and CMV-seropositive. Each CDR3 is given with its conserved first and last residue. The D gene is left open where the match is weak. Clone size is given for some rows only: seen once, a few or many times, or a class if the clone is expanded.

J	D	V	size	DNA	CDR3
TRBJ2-3	NA	TRBV11-2	NA	TGTGCCACCAACCCGGCAGGGTACAGCACAGATACGCAGTATTTT	CATNPAGYSTDTQYF
TRBJ2-1	TRBD1	TRBV5-6	NA	TGTGCCAGCAGCTTTGTGGACCGGGACAGGGGCTACAATGAGCAGTTCTTC	CASSFVDRDRGYNEQFF
TRBJ1-4	NA	TRBV28	NA	TGTGCCAGCAGCCTACGCCCGGGACACAAGACTTATAATGAAAAACTGTTTTTT	CASSLRPGHKTYNEKLFF
TRBJ2-1	TRBD2	TRBV27	NA	TGTGCCAGCAGTCCCCTGCCGGGACTAGCGGGGGTAACCTACAATGAGCAGTTCTTC	CASSPLPGLAGVTYNEQFF
TRBJ1-5	NA	TRBV27	NA	TGTGCCAGCAGTTTAGTTTTTTATAGCAATCAGCCCCAGCATTTT	CASSLVFYSNQPQHF
TRBJ2-3	NA	TRBV2	NA	TGTGCCAGCAGCCCCGGGTCTTACACAGATACGCAGTATTTT	CASSPGSYTDTQYF
TRBJ1-5	NA	TRBV28	NA	TGTGCCAGCAGTCCCAGACGGGACTCTACAAATCAGCCCCAGCATTTT	CASSPRRDSTNQPQHF
TRBJ1-4	TRBD1	TRBV14	NA	TGTGCCAGCCATACTCTCCGGGACAGGGGTGGAGAAAAACTGTTTTTT	CASHTLRDRGGEKLFF
TRBJ2-1	NA	TRBV10-1	NA	TGCGCCAGCAGTGTAGGACTGAGAAGCAATACCTACAATGAGCAGTTCTTC	CASSVGLRSNTYNEQFF
TRBJ1-1	NA	TRBV7-3	NA	TGTGCCAGCAGCACAACAACGAACACTGAAGCTTTCTTT	CASSTTTNTEAFF
TRBJ1-1	TRBD1	TRBV6-6	NA	TGTGCCAGCAGTAGATTCGCGGGACAGGGGGATTCTGAAGCTTTCTTT	CASSRFAGQGDSEAFF
TRBJ2-7	TRBD1	TRBV28	NA	TGTGCCAGCAGTGTCTGGGACAGGGATAAGGGGCGGAACTTC	CASSVWDRDKGRNF
TRBJ2-2	TRBD1	TRBV2	once	TGTGCCGGATTACGGACAGGGAACACCGGGGAGCTGTTTTTT	CAGLRTGNTGELFF
TRBJ2-3	NA	TRBV28	NA	TGTGCCAGCAGTTTGGGGCAGGATCCGGCTACGCAGTATTTT	CASSLGQDPATQYF
TRBJ2-5	NA	TRBV30	NA	TGTGCCTGGAGCTCCGGACTTGGTCGACAAGAGACCCAGTACTTC	CAWSSGLGRQETQYF
TRBJ2-3	NA	TRBV5-5	NA	TGTGCCAGCAGCTTGGAGGGGCCCACAGATACGCAGTATTTT	CASSLEGPTDTQYF
TRBJ1-5	NA	TRBV2	NA	TGTGCCAGCAGTAAAGATCGGGGGAATCAGCCCCAGCATTTT	CASSKDRGNQPQHF
TRBJ2-7	TRBD1	TRBV28	NA	TGTGCCAGCAGTTCCCGTTGGGACAGGGTAGGATCCCCTTACGAGCAGTACTTC	CASSSRWDRVGSPYEQYF
TRBJ2-7	NA	TRBV27	NA	TGTGCCAGCAGTTTTACAGATCCCTACGAGCAGTACTTC	CASSFTDPYEQYF
TRBJ1-1	TRBD1	TRBV5-1	NA	TGCGCCAGCAGCATGTTGCAGGGGGCCCCGGAAGCTTTCTTT	CASSMLQGAPEAFF
TRBJ2-3	TRBD1	TRBV27	NA	TGTGCCAGCAGCCGCATGGGACAGTTTCCCACAGATACGCAGTATTTT	CASSRMGQFPTDTQYF
TRBJ1-5	NA	TRBV19	NA	TGTGCCAGTAGTTTACAGGGAGATTCTCAGCCCCAGCATTTT	CASSLQGDSQPQHF
TRBJ1-1	NA	TRBV7-8	NA	TGTGCCAGCAGCTTAGTCTCGGGGAACACTGAAGCTTTCTTT	CASSLVSGNTEAFF
TRBJ1-1	NA	TRBV7-9	once	TGTGCCAGCAGCCAGGAGACAGGCCGAGGCACTGAAGCTTTCTTT	CASSQETGRGTEAFF
TRBJ2-1	NA	TRBV4-2	NA	TGTGCCAGCAGCCAACACAGAGGGATCAATGAGCAGTTCTTC	CASSQHRGINEQFF
TRBJ2-7	TRBD2	TRBV10-3	NA	TGTGCCATTAGGCTAGCGGCTACCTACGAGCAGTACTTC	CAIRLAATYEQYF
TRBJ1-5	NA	TRBV4-3	NA	TGCGCCAGCAGCCAAGATTATGGGGGAAGGGGAGGGCCCCAGCATTTT	CASSQDYGGRGGPQHF
TRBJ2-1	TRBD2	TRBV10-1	NA	TGCGCCAGCAGTGACGGACTAGCGGGAGGTACCTACAATGAGCAGTTCTTC	CASSDGLAGGTYNEQFF
TRBJ1-1	NA	TRBV5-4	NA	TGTGCCGGGACGACGTGGGCGGGGACTGAAGCTTTCTTT	CAGTTWAGTEAFF
TRBJ1-3	NA	TRBV9	NA	TGTGCCAGCTCGGCTGGGCAGGCGGGAAACACCATATATTTT	CASSAGQAGNTIYF
TRBJ1-1	NA	TRBV2	NA	TGTGCCAGCAGTGTAGCAGCCGCTTTCTTT	CASSVAAAFF
TRBJ1-1	TRBD1	TRBV2	NA	TGTGCCAGCAGTTGGGACAGGGCACTGAACACTGAAGCTTTCTTT	CASSWDRALNTEAFF
TRBJ2-2	TRBD1	TRBV18	NA	TGTGCCAGCTCAGAACAGACAGGGCCGGGGGAGCTGTTTTTT	CASSEQTGPGELFF
TRBJ2-2	TRBD2	TRBV10-3	NA	TGTGCCATCAATGGGAGGGCCGAAGTCGGGGAGCTGTTTTTT	CAINGRAEVGELFF
TRBJ1-5	NA	TRBV30	NA	TGTGCCTGGAGTAAGCAGGGCAATCAGCCCCAGCATTTT	CAWSKQGNQPQHF
TRBJ1-6	NA	TRBV30	once	TGTGCCTGGACTAGACCCGGCGGACCCCTCCACTTT	CAWTRPGGPLHF
TRBJ2-5	NA	TRBV30	NA	TGTGCCTGGGGGGGTTGGGGCAGGGAGGTAGAAGAGACCCAGTACTTC	CAWGGWGREVEETQYF
TRBJ1-1	NA	TRBV7-9	few	TGTGCCAGCAGCCACCGGGGGGAAACTGAAGCTTTCTTT	CASSHRGETEAFF
TRBJ2-7	TRBD1	TRBV18	NA	TGTGCCAGCTCACGAAGGGACAGGGGCTCCGAGCAGTACTTC	CASSRRDRGSEQYF
TRBJ2-5	TRBD2	TRBV2	NA	TGTGCCAGCAGCGATCTTGCGGGGGGGCAGGAGACCCAGTACTTC	CASSDLAGGQETQYF
TRBJ1-1	NA	TRBV6-5	NA	TGTGCCAGCAGTTACTCCGGGGGGAACACTGAAGCTTTCTTT	CASSYSGGNTEAFF
TRBJ2-1	TRBD2	TRBV6-6	NA	TGTGCCAGCAGTTTAGCGGGGGGGGGATATAACAATGAGCAGTTCTTC	CASSLAGGGYNNEQFF
TRBJ2-1	TRBD2	TRBV9	NA	TGTGCCAGCAGCGTAGAGACTAGCGGGGGCAATGAGCAGTTCTTC	CASSVETSGGNEQFF
TRBJ1-1	NA	TRBV2	NA	TGTGCCAGCAGTTACACTACAGGGAACACTGAAGCTTTCTTT	CASSYTTGNTEAFF
TRBJ2-3	TRBD1	TRBV6-5	NA	TGTGCCAGCAGTCGGGACAGGTCTAGCACAGATACGCAGTATTTT	CASSRDRSSTDTQYF
TRBJ2-7	TRBD1	TRBV5-1	NA	TGCGCCAGCAGCTTGGGACAGGGATTGGACTACGAGCAGTACTTC	CASSLGQGLDYEQYF
TRBJ2-6	NA	TRBV2	once	TGTGCCAGCGTGGGGGCGAGGGGCCCTTCTGGGGCCAACGTCCTGACTTTC	CASVGARGPSGANVLTF
TRBJ2-3	TRBD2	TRBV5-1	NA	TGCGCCAGCAGCTTCGGACTAGCGGGGACAGATACGCAGTATTTT	CASSFGLAGTDTQYF
TRBJ1-1	TRBD1	TRBV7-6	NA	TGTGCCAGCAGCCGAACAGGGGGCACTGAAGCTTTCTTT	CASSRTGGTEAFF
TRBJ2-1	TRBD2	TRBV6-1	NA	TGTGCCAGCCGTGGACTAGCGGGAGGGCCAGGCTACAATGAGCAGTTCTTC	CASRGLAGGPGYNEQFF
TRBJ2-2	TRBD1	TRBV2	NA	TGTGCCAGCAGTGAAGCCAGGGGGATCACCGGGGAGCTGTTTTTT	CASSEARGITGELFF
TRBJ1-5	TRBD1	TRBV4-3	NA	TGCGCCAGCAGCCAAGACAGGGGGTTTCTCCAGCCCCAGCATTTT	CASSQDRGFLQPQHF
TRBJ1-5	TRBD1	TRBV30	NA	TGTGCCTGGAGTACCGGCTCAGGGGGGTATCAGCCCCAGCATTTT	CAWSTGSGGYQPQHF
TRBJ1-2	NA	TRBV5-5	NA	TGTGCCAGCAGCTTTGGGGGCTCCTATGGCTACACCTTC	CASSFGGSYGYTF
TRBJ1-2	NA	TRBV5-1	NA	TGCGCCAGCAGCTCATTGGGGAAACCAGGGGGCTACACCTTC	CASSSLGKPGGYTF
TRBJ2-2	NA	TRBV30	NA	TGTGCCCAGGGGAACACCGGGGAGCTGTTTTTT	CAQGNTGELFF
TRBJ1-1	TRBD1	TRBV29-1	NA	TGCAGCGCTCGAGGACAGGGGGTCACTGAAGCTTTCTTT	CSARGQGVTEAFF